The entry that follows covers one TCR beta chain sequence. The data belong to a study of blood T cell repertoires in COVID-19. Produced via immunoSEQ multiplex PCR; TCRdb's table is partial and in-frame only. The data contain more than 400,000 clones, 70% to 90% of them singletons. The germline V gene has CDR1 KGHSH and CDR2 LQKENI. With 4 bases removed from V and 3 bases from J, the gap between germline ends came to 18 bases. This CDR3 has 16 amino acids. This TCR came from a human donor in a cohort sampled during active COVID-19. The chain employs TRBV18 and TRBJ1-2; D is possibly TRBD1 (6 bases). Sample: peripheral blood. The CDR3 region is CASSLRWDNQYYGYTF. CDR3 sequence (DNA): TGTGCCAGCTCACTACGGTGGGACAACCAATACTATGGCTACACCTTC. The whole variable domain, remainder taken from reference TRBV18 and TRBJ1-2, is NAGVMQNPRHLVRRRGQEARLRCSPMKGHSHVYWYRQLPEEGLKFMVYLQKENIIDESGMPKERFSAEFPKEGPSILRIQQVVRGDSAAYFCASSLRWDNQYYGYTFGSGTRLTVV.